This TCR beta chain came from a study of cytomegalovirus exposure and HLA in healthy donors. Regarding the study as a whole: Investigators reported around 150 TCR beta chains as tied to cytomegalovirus.

The repertoire was sequenced with immunoSEQ multiplex PCR; TCRdb's copy has only in-frame clones and lacks some. The sample has fewer than 90,000 clones; about four fifths are singletons. On this clone: Its matching antigen is unknown.

This TCR derives from a woman between 18 and 29 years old in good health and CMV-seropositive. The specimen sequenced was PBMCs.

CDR3 protein: CASLSRGRLKNYGYTF. The DNA of the CDR3 is TGTGCCAGCCTTTCGAGGGGGAGACTAAAAAACTATGGCTACACCTTC. This chain uses TRBV28 with TRBJ1-2; weak D call: TRBD1 (6 bases). In germline, CDR1 is MDHEN, CDR2 SYDVKM. Trimming stripped 8 bases from V and 2 bases from J, with 21 bases between. This CDR3 region has 16 residues.